This T cell receptor (beta chain) originates from a study of blood T cell repertoires in COVID-19. Study-wide background: The United States, Italy and Spain supplied acute and convalescent COVID-19 samples. The cDNA or gDNA used as material had been derived from T cells, B-cell-depleted T cells, or PBMCs.

Looked up from germline, CDR1 is MDHEN and CDR2 is SYDVKM. This CDR3 has 12 amino acids. Between the trimmed V and J ends, which lost 1 base and 6 bases, there was a span of 6 bases. A single count supports this clone. Per the original data handling: Estimates of nucleated cell counts were drawn from the amplification of reference gene primers. Clones were sequenced by immunoSEQ multiplex PCR, and TCRdb holds only the in-frame ones, with some missing. V and J calls and clone size are copied from that table; D and trimming were computed from the DNA. The sample lists about 210,000 clones, about 90% occurring once.

This chain links TRBV28 with TRBJ1-2; D unclear. The receptor's source is a woman in her sixties or seventies with acute or convalescent COVID-19. Sequences were obtained from peripheral blood. Here the CDR3 reads CASSLFPDGYTF. The CDR3 DNA follows: TGTGCCAGCAGTTTATTCCCAGATGGCTACACCTTC.